This T cell receptor (beta chain) was sequenced during a study of T cell responses to AZD1222 COVID-19 vaccine. The CDR3 runs 12 residues. Trimming cost V 5 bases and J 9 bases; bases outside gene matches: 4. The germline gives CDR1 SEHNR, CDR2 FQNEAQ (reference sequence). Assay: immunoSEQ multiplex PCR; the TCRdb copy retains only in-frame clones and omits some. The repertoire holds 150,000 to 200,000 clones, with 90% to 95% as singletons. As regards this clone: Its specificity is not known.

Study outcomes and limitations: Donors were chiefly white British, with a greater number of females, and clonal diversity was perhaps underestimated.

This TCR was recovered from an adult who received the AZD1222 COVID-19 vaccine. The source was peripheral blood, collected 28 days after the second AZD1222 dose. This sequence joins TRBV7-9 and TRBJ2-1; TRBD1 matches at 7 bases. The CDR3 DNA sequence: TGTGCCAGCAGCCGGACAGGATTTGAGCAGTTCTTC. Translation gives CASSRTGFEQFF.